This passage covers 2 T cell receptor beta chains from one sample sequenced in a study of identical twins. MiXCR was run by TCRdb on the 5' RACE reads, yielding one entry per CDR3 protein. The repertoire holds roughly 690,000 distinct CDR3 sequences, with over 5% as singletons. Source material: naive T cells sorted from blood. These TCRs come from a man between 18 and 29 years old in good health.

This clonotype was seen at least ten times. The genes are TRBV9 and TRBJ1-1; D gene uncertain. Per the germline V gene, CDR1 is SGDLS and CDR2 is YYNGEE. The CDR3 is made up of 13 amino acids. Trimming pared 0 bases from V and 3 bases from J, leaving 6 bases between. The chain's CDR3 is CASSVDRDTEAFF. The CDR3 DNA reads as TGTGCCAGCAGCGTAGATAGAGACACTGAAGCTTTCTTT.

For the CDR3, the DNA is TGTGCCACCAGCAGTGACCCAGGGTCCCAAGAGACCCAGTACTTC. Its translation: CATSSDPGSQETQYF. This chain connects TRBV15 to TRBJ2-5; possibly TRBD1 for D (5 bases). Looked up from germline, CDR1 is LNHNV and CDR2 is YYDKDF (reference sequence). The CDR3 is made up of 15 amino acids. The V gene lost 3 bases and the J gene lost 1 base, with 12 bases spanning the gap.